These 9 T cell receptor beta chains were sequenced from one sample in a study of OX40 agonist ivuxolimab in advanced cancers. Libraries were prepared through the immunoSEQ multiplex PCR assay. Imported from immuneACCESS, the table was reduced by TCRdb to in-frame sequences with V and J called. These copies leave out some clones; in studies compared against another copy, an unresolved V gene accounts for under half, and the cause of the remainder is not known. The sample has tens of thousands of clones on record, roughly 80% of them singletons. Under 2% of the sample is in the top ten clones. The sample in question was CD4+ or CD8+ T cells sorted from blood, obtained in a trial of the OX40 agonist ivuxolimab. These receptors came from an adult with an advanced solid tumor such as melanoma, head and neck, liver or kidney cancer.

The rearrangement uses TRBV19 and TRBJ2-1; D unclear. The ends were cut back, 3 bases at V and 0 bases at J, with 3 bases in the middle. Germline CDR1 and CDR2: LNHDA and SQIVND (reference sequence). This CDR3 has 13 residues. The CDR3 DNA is TGTGCCAGTAGTATGGGCTCCTACAATGAGCAGTTCTTC. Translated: CASSMGSYNEQFF.

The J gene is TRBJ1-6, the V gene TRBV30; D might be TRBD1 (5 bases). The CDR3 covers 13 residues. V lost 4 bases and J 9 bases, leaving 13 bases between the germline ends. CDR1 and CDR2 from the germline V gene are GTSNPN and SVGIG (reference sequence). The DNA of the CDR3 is TGTGCCTGGATTGGGACCCGCGGTTCACCCCTCCACTTT. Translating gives CAWIGTRGSPLHF.

The CDR3 region is CASSRQGTGELFF. Written as DNA, the CDR3 is TGTGCCAGCAGTCGACAGGGCACCGGGGAGCTGTTTTTT. The V and J genes are TRBV2 and TRBJ2-2, with 7 bases fitting TRBD1. Germline lookup yields CDR1 SNHLY and CDR2 FYNNEI. This CDR3 has 13 residues. V was pared by 5 bases and J by 4 bases, with 1 base of the junction left unmatched.

CDR3 in amino acids: CASSSRRDTQYF. In nucleotides, the CDR3 is TGTGCCAGCAGCTCTAGAAGGGATACGCAGTATTTT. The rearrangement links TRBV7-2 to TRBJ2-3; the D is unclear. This CDR3 is built from 12 residues. CDR1 and CDR2 from the germline V gene are SGHTA and FQGNSA. Trimming removed 4 bases at V and 6 bases at J, with 8 bases between. Drawing the rest from reference TRBV7-2 and TRBJ2-3, the complete variable domain is GAGVSQSPSNKVTEKGKDVELRCDPISGHTALYWYRQSLGQGLEFLIYFQGNSAPDKSGLPSDRFSAERTGGSVSTLTIQRTQQEDSAVYLCASSSRRDTQYFGPGTRLTVL.

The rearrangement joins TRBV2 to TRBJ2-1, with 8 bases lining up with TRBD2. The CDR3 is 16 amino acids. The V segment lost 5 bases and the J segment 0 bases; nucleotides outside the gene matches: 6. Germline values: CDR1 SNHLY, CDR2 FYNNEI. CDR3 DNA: TGTGCCAGCAGTCTTGATAGCGGGATCTCCTACAATGAGCAGTTCTTC. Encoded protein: CASSLDSGISYNEQFF.

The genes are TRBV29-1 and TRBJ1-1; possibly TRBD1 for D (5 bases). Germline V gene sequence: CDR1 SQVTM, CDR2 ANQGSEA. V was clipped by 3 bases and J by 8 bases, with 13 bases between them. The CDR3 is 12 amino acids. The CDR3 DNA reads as TGCAGCGTTGATGGGGGAATGGGAGAAGCTTTCTTT. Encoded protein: CSVDGGMGEAFF.

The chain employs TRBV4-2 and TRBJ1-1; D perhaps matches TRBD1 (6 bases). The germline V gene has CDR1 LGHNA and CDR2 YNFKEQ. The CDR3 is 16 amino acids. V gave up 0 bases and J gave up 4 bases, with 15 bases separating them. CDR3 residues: CASSQDIHEGGTEAFF. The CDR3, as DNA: TGTGCCAGCAGCCAAGATATTCACGAAGGGGGCACTGAAGCTTTCTTT.

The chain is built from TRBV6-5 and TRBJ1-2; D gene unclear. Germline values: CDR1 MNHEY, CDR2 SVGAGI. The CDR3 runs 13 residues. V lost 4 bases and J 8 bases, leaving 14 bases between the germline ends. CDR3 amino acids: CASSSNSKRGYTF. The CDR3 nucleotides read TGTGCCAGCAGTTCTAATAGTAAAAGAGGCTACACCTTC.

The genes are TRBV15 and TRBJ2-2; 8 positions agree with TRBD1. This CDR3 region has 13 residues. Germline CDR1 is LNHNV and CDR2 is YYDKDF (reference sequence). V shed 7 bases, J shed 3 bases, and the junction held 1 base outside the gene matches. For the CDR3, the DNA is TGTGCCACCAACAGGGGGTACACCGGGGAGCTGTTTTTT. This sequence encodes CATNRGYTGELFF.